Described below is a single TCR beta chain sequence and its context. Its matching antigen is unknown. Vbeta (60) and Jbeta (13) primers were used in the PCR. Sequenced by immunoSEQ multiplex PCR; TCRdb stores in-frame clones only, minus some. The profile shows roughly 130,000 clones, 70% to 80% of them singletons. The sample originates from a study of cytomegalovirus exposure and HLA in healthy donors. Study-level results: Association with HLA alleles at 0.05 false discovery rate was found for approximately 18,000 TCR beta sequences in a later analysis. Later analysis revealed greater clonal expansion in HLA-associated TCR beta chains than in equally common others. Per published accounts, TCR beta sequences correctly predicted the HLA-A and HLA-B alleles of most subjects.

CDR3 length equals 15 residues. The V and J ends lost 4 bases and 0 bases respectively, with 11 bases between them. The germline V gene encodes CDR1 SEHNR and CDR2 FQNEAQ (reference sequence). There were likely unrecorded immune exposures, though donors were nominally healthy when sampled. V gene TRBV7-9 combines with J gene TRBJ2-3, with D possibly matching TRBD1 (5 bases). Specimen: PBMCs. The clonotype comes from a female donor in good health and CMV-seronegative. The CDR3 region is CASSSPRVSTDTQYF. CDR3 nucleotide sequence: TGTGCCAGCAGCTCGCCCAGGGTTAGCACAGATACGCAGTATTTT.